Each of the 16 T cell receptor beta chains below was sequenced from the same sample in a study of T cell responses to AZD1222 COVID-19 vaccine. Here immunoSEQ multiplex PCR was the method, and the copy in TCRdb shows in-frame clones only, minus some. The sample carries about 150,000 clones, roughly 92% recorded once. The sample here was peripheral blood, taken on day 0 of AZD1222 vaccination. These receptors were obtained from an adult in good health.

This sequence joins TRBV29-1 and TRBJ1-1; weak D call: TRBD1 (6 bases). The CDR3 runs 13 residues. The V end lost 5 bases, the J end lost 3 bases, and 13 bases lay between the germline ends. In germline, CDR1 is SQVTM, CDR2 ANQGSEA. This CDR3 is CSVRLGGHTEAFF. The CDR3 bases are TGCAGCGTTCGTCTGGGGGGGCACACTGAAGCTTTCTTT.

The V and J genes are TRBV6-2 or TRBV6-3 and TRBJ2-7; D gene unclear. Germline CDR1 and CDR2: MNHEY and SVGEGT. CDR3 length equals 13 residues. V lost 5 bases, J lost 0 bases, and 8 bases lay in between. This chain's CDR3 is CASSGVHSYEQYV. CDR3 DNA: TGTGCCAGCAGTGGGGTTCACTCCTACGAGCAGTACGTC.

The chain employs TRBV19 and TRBJ1-3; no clear D gene. The CDR3 is 12 residues long. The germline CDR1 and CDR2 sequences are LNHDA and SQIVND (reference sequence). The V end lost 3 bases, the J end lost 4 bases, and 4 bases lay between the germline ends. In nucleotides, the CDR3 is TGTGCCAGTAGTATGGACGGAAACACCATATATTTT. It codes for CASSMDGNTIYF.

V and J are TRBV4-2 and TRBJ1-1, with D possibly TRBD1 on 5 matching bases. The CDR3 is 16 amino acids. Trimming took off 1 base at V and 9 bases at J, with 21 bases between the two ends. Per the germline V gene, CDR1 is LGHNA and CDR2 is YNFKEQ. Here the CDR3 DNA reads TGTGCCAGCAGCCAAGTTCCTCTACGGTTGAAGGGGAAAGCTTTCTTT. Translation: CASSQVPLRLKGKAFF.

V is TRBV30 and J is TRBJ2-1, with a tentative D call TRBD2 (5 bases). Per the germline V gene, CDR1 is GTSNPN and CDR2 is SVGIG (reference sequence). The CDR3 totals 15 residues. Trimming left V 5 bases short and J 6 bases short, with 20 bases between. CDR3 residues: CAWGDSSGPFNEQFF. In nucleotides, the CDR3 is TGTGCCTGGGGAGACTCGAGCGGACCGTTCAATGAGCAGTTCTTC.

The table lists this clone with a count of one. The rearrangement uses TRBV12-1 and TRBJ1-4. TRBV12-1 counts as a pseudogene. CDR3 length equals 11 residues. In DNA, the CDR3 is TGTGCCAGCCCGGACGCCGAAAAACTGTTTTTT. Translating gives CASPDAEKLFF.

The rearrangement joins TRBV9 to TRBJ2-5; D call uncertain. The germline V and J ends were trimmed by 0 bases and 2 bases, with 8 bases remaining between them. Germline lookup yields CDR1 SGDLS and CDR2 YYNGEE. This CDR3 region has 14 residues. As DNA, the CDR3 is TGTGCCAGCAGCGTAGGTTCGGCGCAAGAGACCCAGTACTTC. Its translation is CASSVGSAQETQYF.

This clone was detected a few times. The chain uses TRBV7-2 and TRBJ1-4; D gene uncertain. The CDR3 has 14 amino acids. The germline V and J ends were trimmed by 3 bases and 2 bases, with 7 bases remaining between them. From germline, CDR1 is SGHTA and CDR2 FQGNSA. For the CDR3, the DNA is TGTGCCAGCAGCTTGGGGTCGACTAATGAAAAACTGTTTTTT. It translates to CASSLGSTNEKLFF.

J is TRBJ1-1 and V is TRBV6-5; no reliable D call. The V gene's germline CDR1 is MNHEY and CDR2 SVGAGI. The CDR3 consists of 13 residues. Trimming left V 6 bases short and J 0 bases short, with 8 bases between. In DNA, the CDR3 is TGTGCCAGCAGGACAAAAATGAACACTGAAGCTTTCTTT. Translated, it gives CASRTKMNTEAFF.

This clone was seen a few times. The rearrangement links TRBV7-8 to TRBJ2-7, with no clear D. V shed 0 bases and J shed 6 bases, with 9 bases lying between them. The CDR3 is 13 residues long. The germline gives CDR1 SGHVS, CDR2 FQNEAQ. CDR3 bases: TGTGCCAGCAGCTTAGCCCCGGTGGGCGAGCAGTACGTC. Translating it yields CASSLAPVGEQYV.

This sequence joins TRBV6-5 and TRBJ1-1, with 7 bases fitting TRBD1. The V gene end was trimmed by 6 bases and the J gene end by 4 bases; junction bases not matched to a gene: 5. The CDR3 runs 13 residues. CDR1 and CDR2 from the germline V gene are MNHEY and SVGAGI. CDR3 protein: CASRRQGVTEAFF. For the CDR3, the DNA is TGTGCCAGCAGACGACAGGGAGTCACTGAAGCTTTCTTT.

The chain carries TRBV7-8 and TRBJ1-1, with D unclear. Germline lookup yields CDR1 SGHVS and CDR2 FQNEAQ. Trimming took 5 bases from V and 3 from J, leaving 10 bases between them. The CDR3 totals 13 residues. The CDR3 reads CASSIKQDTEAFF. The CDR3 DNA sequence: TGTGCCAGCAGCATAAAACAAGACACTGAAGCTTTCTTT.

V usage is TRBV28 and J usage is TRBJ1-4; a possible D gene is TRBD1 (6 bases). V lost 4 bases and J lost 4, with 10 bases in between. The CDR3 totals 14 residues. Germline-derived CDR1 and CDR2 are MDHEN and SYDVKM. The CDR3 reads CASSWTDLNEKLFF. In nucleotides, the CDR3 is TGTGCCAGCAGTTGGACAGACCTTAATGAAAAACTGTTTTTT. Looking up the rest from reference TRBV28 and TRBJ1-4 gives the full variable domain: DVKVTQSSRYLVKRTGEKVFLECVQDMDHENMFWYRQDPGLGLRLIYFSYDVKMKEKGDIPEGYSVSREKKERFSLILESASTNQTSMYLCASSWTDLNEKLFFGSGTQLSVL.

The CDR3 region has the DNA TGTGCCAGCAGTCCGCCGCGGAGCTCCTACAATGAGCAGTTCTTC. Residues: CASSPPRSSYNEQFF. V and J are TRBV28 and TRBJ2-1; the D is unclear. V dropped 5 bases and J dropped 0 bases, with 11 bases sitting between them. The CDR3 contains 15 residues. Looked up from germline, CDR1 is MDHEN and CDR2 is SYDVKM.

The chain has TRBV7-9 and TRBJ2-1; unclear D gene. CDR1 is SEHNR and CDR2 is FQNEAQ in the germline V gene (reference sequence). Trimming removed 2 bases from V and 7 bases from J, with 6 bases in between. The CDR3 loop spans 12 amino acids. CDR3 sequence reads: CASSLIQNEQFF. The CDR3 nucleotides read TGTGCCAGCAGCTTAATTCAGAATGAGCAGTTCTTC.

This sequence joins TRBV28 and TRBJ1-3; 7 nucleotides line up with TRBD1. CDR1 and CDR2 (germline): MDHEN, SYDVKM. The CDR3 loop spans 16 amino acids. J gave up 0 bases and V 7 bases, and 9 bases lay outside the gene matches. As DNA, the CDR3 is TGTGCCAGCACCCCAGGACAGGCTTTCTCTGGAAACACCATATATTTT. Protein product: CASTPGQAFSGNTIYF. Full variable domain (outside the CDR3, taken from reference TRBV28 and TRBJ1-3): DVKVTQSSRYLVKRTGEKVFLECVQDMDHENMFWYRQDPGLGLRLIYFSYDVKMKEKGDIPEGYSVSREKKERFSLILESASTNQTSMYLCASTPGQAFSGNTIYFGEGSWLTVV.